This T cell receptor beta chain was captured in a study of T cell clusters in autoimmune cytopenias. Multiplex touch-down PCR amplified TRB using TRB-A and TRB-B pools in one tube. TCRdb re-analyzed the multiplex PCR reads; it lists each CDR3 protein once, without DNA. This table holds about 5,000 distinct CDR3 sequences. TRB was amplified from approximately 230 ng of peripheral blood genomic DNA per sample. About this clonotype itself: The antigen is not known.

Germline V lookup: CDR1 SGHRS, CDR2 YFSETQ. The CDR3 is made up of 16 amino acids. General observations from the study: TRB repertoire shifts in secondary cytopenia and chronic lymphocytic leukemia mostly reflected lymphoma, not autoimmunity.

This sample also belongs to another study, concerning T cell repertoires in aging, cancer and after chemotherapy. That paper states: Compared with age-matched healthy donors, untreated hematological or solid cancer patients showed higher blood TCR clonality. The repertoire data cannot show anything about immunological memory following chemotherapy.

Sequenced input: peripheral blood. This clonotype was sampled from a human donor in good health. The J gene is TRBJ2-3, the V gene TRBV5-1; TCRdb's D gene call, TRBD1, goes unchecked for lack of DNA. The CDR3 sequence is CASSTDRGSRTDTQYF. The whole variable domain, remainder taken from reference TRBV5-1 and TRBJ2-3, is KAGVTQTPRYLIKTRGQQVTLSCSPISGHRSVSWYQQTPGQGLQFLFEYFSETQRNKGNFPGRFSGRQFSNSRSEMNVSTLELGDSALYLCASSTDRGSRTDTQYFGPGTRLTVL.